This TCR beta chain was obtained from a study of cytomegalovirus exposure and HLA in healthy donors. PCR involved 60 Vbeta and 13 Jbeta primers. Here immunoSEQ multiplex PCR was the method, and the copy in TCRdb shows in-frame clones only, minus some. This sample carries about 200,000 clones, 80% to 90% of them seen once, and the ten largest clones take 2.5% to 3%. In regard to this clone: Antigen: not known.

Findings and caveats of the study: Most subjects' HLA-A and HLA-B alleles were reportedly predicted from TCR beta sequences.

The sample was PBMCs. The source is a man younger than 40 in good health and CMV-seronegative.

CDR3 loop: CASSVVGTGGTEAFF. The CDR3 bases are TGTGCCAGCAGCGTAGTGGGGACAGGGGGAACTGAAGCTTTCTTT. The chain has TRBV9 and TRBJ1-1; 11 bases line up with TRBD1. Germline lookup yields CDR1 SGDLS and CDR2 YYNGEE. CDR3 length: 15 amino acids. The junction had 3 bases not matched to a gene; V was cut back by 0 bases and J by 5 bases.